The rows below give T cell receptor beta chains drawn from one sample of a study of blood T cell repertoires in COVID-19. Profiled with immunoSEQ multiplex PCR; TCRdb holds only in-frame clones, not every one. In the table there are more than 250,000 clones, more than 75% of which are singletons. The sequencing input was peripheral blood. The source is a woman aged 50 to 60 with acute or convalescent COVID-19. CDR3s include the opening cysteine and the closing phenylalanine or tryptophan. The D gene is left open where the match is weak. The listing skips clone size in some rows; elsewhere it reads once, few, many or a size class.

v_gene	d_gene	abundance	j_gene	CDR3nt	CDR3aa
TRBV24-1	.	.	TRBJ1-2	TGTGCCACCAGTGATTTCGGCAGGGAAGAGGATGGCTACACCTTC	CATSDFGREEDGYTF
TRBV27	TRBD2	.	TRBJ2-3	TGTGCCAGCGGCCGGACTAGCGGGACAAGCACAGATACGCAGTATTTT	CASGRTSGTSTDTQYF
TRBV11-2	.	few	TRBJ1-6	TGTGCCAGCAGCCAAGAACACGGCCGGGATTCACCCCTCCACTTT	CASSQEHGRDSPLHF
TRBV9	TRBD2	.	TRBJ2-3	TGTGCCAGCAGCATCGGACTAGCGGGAGGGGCAGATACGCAGTATTTT	CASSIGLAGGADTQYF
TRBV5-6	TRBD1	few	TRBJ1-1	TGTGCCAGCAGCCAGGGGACAGGGTTGGGGATCACTGAAGCTTTCTTT	CASSQGTGLGITEAFF
TRBV9	TRBD1	once	TRBJ1-3	TGTGCCAGCAGCGTAGCTGGGACAGGGGCTGGAAACACCATATATTTT	CASSVAGTGAGNTIYF
TRBV30	.	once	TRBJ2-5	TGTGCCTGGAATGAGCGGGCCCAAGAGACCCAGTACTTC	CAWNERAQETQYF
TRBV30	TRBD2	.	TRBJ2-7	TGTGCCTGGAGACTAGCGGGAGGGTACGAGCAGTACTTC	CAWRLAGGYEQYF
TRBV7-3	.	once	TRBJ2-5	TGTGCCAGCAGCCCAGGACAGCAAGAGACCCAGTACTTC	CASSPGQQETQYF
TRBV28	.	.	TRBJ1-3	TGTGCCAGCGACAGCTCTGGAAACACCATATATTTT	CASDSSGNTIYF
TRBV28	.	.	TRBJ2-3	TGTGCCAGCAGGGCGGGAAACACAGATACGCAGTATTTT	CASRAGNTDTQYF
TRBV5-1	.	.	TRBJ2-5	TGCGCCAGCAGCGTGGAGAATACCGGGACCCAGTACTTC	CASSVENTGTQYF
TRBV27	TRBD1	.	TRBJ1-1	TGTGCCAGCAGTTTTCGGCAGGGGGGGAACACTGAAGCTTTCTTT	CASSFRQGGNTEAFF